Sequencing of this T cell receptor (beta chain) was carried out in a study of T cell clonotyping in hematopoietic cell transplantation. V lost 6 bases and J lost 5; bases outside the gene matches: 9. Germline CDR1 SNHLY, CDR2 FYNNEI. This CDR3 contains 15 residues. Broader study findings: After transplant, recipient diversity fell while pathologically expanded clonotypes grew through day 180.

The protocol was immunoSEQ multiplex PCR, while the TCRdb copy is restricted to in-frame clones and leaves out a portion. The repertoire includes some 15,000 clones, 61% of them detected once, and approximately 10% sits in the top ten. As to this clone: Its antigen remains unknown.

The origin of this receptor is a male patient aged 45-60 years who had an allogeneic stem cell transplant from an unrelated donor, so T cells may come from the graft donor. Some clones in this sample may be carry-over from other donors' samples. The V gene is TRBV2, the J gene TRBJ2-5, with 10 bases aligning to TRBD1. The sequences come from PBMCs, collected 30 days after allogeneic stem cell transplant. The CDR3 protein is CASRIRQGARETQYF. The CDR3 region has the DNA TGTGCCAGCAGAATCAGACAGGGGGCTCGGGAGACCCAGTACTTC.